The sequence of this T cell receptor beta chain was determined in a study of blood T cell repertoires in COVID-19. Overall study context: Samples of COVID-19 (acute and convalescent) were obtained from the United States, Italy and Spain. The cDNA or gDNA used as material had been derived from T cells, B-cell-depleted T cells, or PBMCs.

The length of the CDR3 is 16 residues. The germline V gene encodes CDR1 SGHTS and CDR2 YDEGEE. Trimming cost V 0 bases and J 3 bases; bases outside gene matches: 5. This clone was seen a few times. Methods used by the authors: Estimation of nucleated cell counts was performed using reference gene primer amplification. Profiled with immunoSEQ multiplex PCR; TCRdb holds only in-frame clones, not every one. The D gene and trimming were derived from the DNA, and the V and J assignments and clone size from that table. The sample shows about 200,000 clones, 88% of them seen only once. Sequencing was carried out using peripheral blood. This clonotype was sampled from a man between 18 and 35 years old with active or convalescent COVID-19. This rearrangement joins TRBV5-8 to TRBJ2-1, with TRBD2 matching over 8 bases. Here the CDR3 DNA reads TGTGCCAGCAGCTTGGCCGGGCGGGGGGACTACAATGAGCAGTTCTTC. It encodes CASSLAGRGDYNEQFF.